This passage covers 8 T cell receptor beta chains from one sample sequenced in a study of blood T cell repertoires in COVID-19. The assay was immunoSEQ multiplex PCR, and TCRdb's table has in-frame clones only and misses some. The sample has 250,000 or so clones, about 79% seen once. Sequencing was performed on peripheral blood. Receptor source: a man aged 80 or over with acute or convalescent COVID-19.

The genes are TRBV6-2 or TRBV6-3 and TRBJ2-3; no reliable D call. The CDR3 spans 13 residues. Looked up from germline, CDR1 is MNHEY and CDR2 is SVGEGT. Trimming stripped 5 bases from V and 5 bases from J, with 11 bases between. CDR3 amino acids: CASSRSMRDTQYF. CDR3 bases: TGTGCCAGCAGTCGATCGATGAGAGATACGCAGTATTTT.

This chain links TRBV4-1 with TRBJ2-2; D perhaps matches TRBD1 (5 bases). Germline lookup yields CDR1 MGHRA and CDR2 YSYEKL. The CDR3 covers 14 residues. V was shortened by 0 bases and J by 4 bases, with 6 bases between the two germline ends. CDR3 nucleotide sequence: TGCGCCAGCAGCCAAGACAGGGCCACCGGGGAGCTGTTTTTT. Its protein product is CASSQDRATGELFF.

The rearrangement links TRBV30 to TRBJ1-4, with no clear D. This CDR3 spans 14 amino acids. Looked up from germline, CDR1 is GTSNPN and CDR2 is SVGIG (reference sequence). V lost 3 bases to trimming and J lost 8 bases, with 16 bases between them. In DNA, the CDR3 is TGTGCCTGGAGCCCCGCATTGCGGAAAGAAAAACTGTTTTTT. Encoded protein: CAWSPALRKEKLFF.

This clone was seen only once. The V call is TRBV9, the J call TRBJ1-5; no definite D call. V lost 0 bases to trimming and J lost 6 bases, with 7 bases between them. The CDR3 length is 13 residues. Per the germline V gene, CDR1 is SGDLS and CDR2 is YYNGEE. The DNA for the CDR3 is TGTGCCAGCAGCGTAGACGGTGGTCAGCCCCAGCATTTT. This sequence encodes CASSVDGGQPQHF. The full variable domain, in which reference TRBV9 and TRBJ1-5 provide the parts outside the CDR3, is DSGVTQTPKHLITATGQRVTLRCSPRSGDLSVYWYQQSLDQGLQFLIQYYNGEERAKGNILERFSAQQFPDLHSELNLSSLELGDSALYFCASSVDGGQPQHFGDGTRLSIL.

This rearrangement joins TRBV11-3 to TRBJ1-2; unclear D gene. CDR1 and CDR2 from the germline V gene are SGHNT and YENEEA. This CDR3 has 14 residues. With 4 bases removed from V and 7 bases from J, the gap between germline ends came to 16 bases. This chain's CDR3 is CASSSPIDLFGYTF. CDR3 DNA: TGTGCCAGCAGCTCCCCTATCGATCTCTTTGGCTACACCTTC.

The chain is built from TRBV28 and TRBJ1-6; D is perhaps TRBD1 (5 bases). CDR3 length equals 14 residues. From germline, CDR1 is MDHEN and CDR2 SYDVKM. Trimming shortened V by 7 bases and J by 7 bases, and 14 bases separated the two germline ends. Here the CDR3 reads CASTITRQNSPLHF. DNA of the CDR3: TGTGCCAGCACAATTACCAGACAGAATTCACCCCTCCACTTT. The full variable domain, with the rest looked up from reference TRBV28 and TRBJ1-6, is DVKVTQSSRYLVKRTGEKVFLECVQDMDHENMFWYRQDPGLGLRLIYFSYDVKMKEKGDIPEGYSVSREKKERFSLILESASTNQTSMYLCASTITRQNSPLHFGNGTRLTVT.

This sequence joins TRBV11-2 and TRBJ1-6; no firm D call. The V end was cut by 2 bases, the J end by 0 bases, with 5 bases between. In germline, CDR1 is SGHAT, CDR2 FQNNGV. The CDR3 has 15 amino acids. Here the CDR3 DNA reads TGTGCCAGCAGCTTAAGCGACTCCTATAATTCACCCCTCCACTTT. It codes for CASSLSDSYNSPLHF. The full variable domain, rest sourced from reference TRBV11-2 and TRBJ1-6, is EAGVAQSPRYKIIEKRQSVAFWCNPISGHATLYWYQQILGQGPKLLIQFQNNGVVDDSQLPKDRFSAERLKGVDSTLKIQPAKLEDSAVYLCASSLSDSYNSPLHFGNGTRLTVT.

This clone was recorded only once. The chain couples TRBV7-2 to TRBJ2-1; D is perhaps TRBD2 (6 bases). Per germline, CDR1 SGHTA and CDR2 FQGNSA. The CDR3 covers 15 residues. The V gene lost 5 bases and the J gene lost 5 bases, with 16 bases spanning the gap. The CDR3: CASSPRDFPDNEQFF. The CDR3, as DNA: TGTGCCAGCAGCCCTCGGGACTTCCCCGACAATGAGCAGTTCTTC.